The TCR beta chain described here comes from a study of blood T cell repertoires in COVID-19. Source study methods: Nucleated cell counts were estimated from reference gene primer amplification. The table came from immunoSEQ multiplex PCR; TCRdb's copy has only in-frame clones and leaves some out. D and trimming come from the DNA, and the V and J calls and clone size come from that table. Of a few hundred thousand clones in the sample, about 85% were seen once. Self-reported history from a screening survey and questionnaire set each donor's cohort. Germline V CDR1 and CDR2: LNHNV, YYDKDF (reference sequence). Trimming took off 0 bases at V and 6 bases at J, with 11 bases between the two ends. This CDR3 is 14 amino acids long.

This clonotype originated in a woman aged 45-65 years who had been exposed to COVID-19. Sequencing was done on a sample of PBMCs or T cells enriched from blood (not recorded which). This chain links TRBV15 with TRBJ1-1; no definite D call. CDR3 sequence reads: CATSRDNSQSEAFF. The CDR3 nucleotides are TGTGCCACCAGCAGAGACAACAGTCAATCTGAAGCTTTCTTT.